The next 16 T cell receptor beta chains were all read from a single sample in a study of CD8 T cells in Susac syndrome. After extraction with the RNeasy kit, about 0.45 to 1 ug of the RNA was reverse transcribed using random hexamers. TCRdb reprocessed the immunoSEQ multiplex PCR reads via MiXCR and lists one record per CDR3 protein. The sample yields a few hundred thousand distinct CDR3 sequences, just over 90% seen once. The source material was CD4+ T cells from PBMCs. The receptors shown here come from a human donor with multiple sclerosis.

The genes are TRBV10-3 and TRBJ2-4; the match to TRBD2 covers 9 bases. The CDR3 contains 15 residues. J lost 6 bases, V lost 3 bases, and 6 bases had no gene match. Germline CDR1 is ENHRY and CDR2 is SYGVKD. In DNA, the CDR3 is TGTGCCATCAGTGACTCCGTAGCGGGAGTAAACATTCAGTACTTC. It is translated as CAISDSVAGVNIQYF.

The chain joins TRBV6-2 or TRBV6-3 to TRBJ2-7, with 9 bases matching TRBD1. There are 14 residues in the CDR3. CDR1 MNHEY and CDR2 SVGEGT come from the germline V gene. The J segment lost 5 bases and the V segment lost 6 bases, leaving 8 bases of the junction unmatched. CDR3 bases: TGTGCCAGCAGGGACCGTACAGGGGGCAACGAGCAGTACTTC. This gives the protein CASRDRTGGNEQYF.

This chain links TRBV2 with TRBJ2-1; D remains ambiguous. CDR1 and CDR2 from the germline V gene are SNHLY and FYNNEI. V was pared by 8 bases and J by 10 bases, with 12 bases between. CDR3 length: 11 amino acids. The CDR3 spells CASGVMSEQFF. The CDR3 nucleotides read TGTGCCAGCGGGGTCATGAGCGAGCAGTTCTTC.

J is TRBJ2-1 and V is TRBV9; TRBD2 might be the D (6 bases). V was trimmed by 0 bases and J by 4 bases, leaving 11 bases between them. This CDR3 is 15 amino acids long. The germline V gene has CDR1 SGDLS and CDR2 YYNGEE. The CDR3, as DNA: TGTGCCAGCAGCGTAGTGGCGGGACCGTACAATGAGCAGTTCTTC. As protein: CASSVVAGPYNEQFF.

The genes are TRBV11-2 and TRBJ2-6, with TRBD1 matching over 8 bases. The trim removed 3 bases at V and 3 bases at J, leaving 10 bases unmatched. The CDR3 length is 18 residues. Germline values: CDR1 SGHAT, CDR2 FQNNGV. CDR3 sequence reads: CASSFFGTGGRGANVLTF. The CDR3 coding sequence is TGTGCCAGCAGCTTTTTTGGAACAGGGGGACGTGGGGCCAACGTCCTGACTTTC.

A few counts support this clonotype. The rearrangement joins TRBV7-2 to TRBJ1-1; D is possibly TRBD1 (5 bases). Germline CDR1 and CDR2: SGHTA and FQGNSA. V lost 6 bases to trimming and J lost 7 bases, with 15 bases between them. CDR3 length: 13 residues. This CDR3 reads CASSQHRGSEAFF. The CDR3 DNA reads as TGTGCCAGCAGTCAACATCGGGGCAGTGAAGCTTTCTTT.

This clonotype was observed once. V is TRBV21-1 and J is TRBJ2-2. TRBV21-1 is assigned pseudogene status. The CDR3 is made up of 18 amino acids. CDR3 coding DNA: TGTGCCAGCAGCAAAGTAGGGTTACTTACCCCGAACACCGGGGAGCTGTTTTTT. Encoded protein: CASSKVGLLTPNTGELFF.

As DNA, the CDR3 is TGTGCCACCAGCAGAGATCTAGCGGGGGGGCTCGGGGAGCAGTTCTTC. This sequence encodes CATSRDLAGGLGEQFF. The genes are TRBV15 and TRBJ2-1; 12 bases map to TRBD2. V lost 0 bases to trimming and J lost 10 bases; unmatched junction nucleotides: 7. CDR3 length: 16 residues. Germline CDR1 and CDR2: LNHNV and YYDKDF (reference sequence).

Here the CDR3 reads CASSLGMANYGYTF. CDR3 in DNA: TGTGCCAGCAGCTTAGGGATGGCTAACTATGGCTACACCTTC. This sequence joins TRBV7-2 and TRBJ1-2; D call uncertain. Germline V CDR1 and CDR2: SGHTA, FQGNSA. The CDR3 spans 14 residues. V dropped 1 base and J dropped 0 bases, with 6 bases sitting between them.

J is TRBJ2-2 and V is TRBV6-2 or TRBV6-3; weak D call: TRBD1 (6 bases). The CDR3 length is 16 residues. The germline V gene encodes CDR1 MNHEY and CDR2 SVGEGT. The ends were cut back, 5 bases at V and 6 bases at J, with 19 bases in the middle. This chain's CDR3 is CASSPRGSRVAGELFF. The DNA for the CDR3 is TGTGCCAGCAGTCCCAGGGGAAGTAGAGTGGCCGGGGAGCTGTTTTTT.

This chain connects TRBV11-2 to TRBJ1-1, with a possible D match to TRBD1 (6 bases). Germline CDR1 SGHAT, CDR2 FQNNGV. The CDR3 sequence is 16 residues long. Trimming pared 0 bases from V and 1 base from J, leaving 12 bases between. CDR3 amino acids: CASSLDLGDTNTEAFF. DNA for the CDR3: TGTGCCAGCAGCTTAGATCTGGGGGACACGAACACTGAAGCTTTCTTT.

The CDR3 DNA sequence: TGTGCCAGTAGTATAGATTGGGGTGTCGGCCAGCAAGAGACCCAGTACTTC. Its protein product is CASSIDWGVGQQETQYF. This chain joins TRBV19 and TRBJ2-5, with D uncertain. V lost 0 bases and J lost 2, with 16 bases in between. The germline V gene has CDR1 LNHDA and CDR2 SQIVND (reference sequence). The CDR3 has 17 amino acids.

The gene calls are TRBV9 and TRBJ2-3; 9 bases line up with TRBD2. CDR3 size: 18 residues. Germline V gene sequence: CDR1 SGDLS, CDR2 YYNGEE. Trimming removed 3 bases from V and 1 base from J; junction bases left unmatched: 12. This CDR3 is CASSEGGLALSRTDTQYF. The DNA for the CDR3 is TGTGCCAGCAGCGAGGGGGGACTAGCCCTCAGCCGCACAGATACGCAGTATTTT.

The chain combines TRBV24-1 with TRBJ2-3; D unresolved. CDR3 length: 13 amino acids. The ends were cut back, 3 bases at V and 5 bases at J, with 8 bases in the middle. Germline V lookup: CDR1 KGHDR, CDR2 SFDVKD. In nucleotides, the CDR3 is TGTGCCACCAGTGATCAACCACAAGATACGCAGTATTTT. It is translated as CATSDQPQDTQYF.

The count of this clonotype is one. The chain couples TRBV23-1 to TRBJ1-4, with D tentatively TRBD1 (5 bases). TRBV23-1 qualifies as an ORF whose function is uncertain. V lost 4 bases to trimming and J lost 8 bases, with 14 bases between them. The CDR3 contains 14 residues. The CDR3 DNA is TGCGCCAGCAGTCTAACAGGCAATAGAGAAAAACTGTTTTTT. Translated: CASSLTGNREKLFF.

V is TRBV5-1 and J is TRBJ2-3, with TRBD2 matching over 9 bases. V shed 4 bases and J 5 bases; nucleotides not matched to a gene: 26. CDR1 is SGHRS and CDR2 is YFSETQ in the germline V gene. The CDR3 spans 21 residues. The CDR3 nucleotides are TGCGCCAGCAGCCCCAAACACTCCTCGCGGGAGGGCCAGTTGAAGTTAGATACGCAGTATTTT. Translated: CASSPKHSSREGQLKLDTQYF.